Only a few counts were recorded for the clone carrying this T cell receptor (beta chain). The CDR3 runs to 11 residues. V dropped 2 bases and J dropped 11 bases, with 10 bases sitting between them. Germline V gene data show CDR1 as SGHKS and CDR2 as YYEKEE (reference sequence). The source of the sample is a study of T cells after yellow fever vaccination. TCRdb redid the calling of the 5' RACE reads with MiXCR, one entry per CDR3 protein. The profile shows about 4,600 distinct CDR3 sequences, about 4% of them singletons. The rearrangement uses TRBV5-5 and TRBJ1-1; maybe TRBD1 (6 bases). The source material was PBMCs, either bulk or a sorted T-cell subset (CD4+, CD8+, memory, or dextramer-sorted; not recorded which), sampled 15 days after the yellow fever booster vaccination. This TCR derives from a man in his thirties or forties who received the YFV17D yellow fever vaccine. The CDR3: CASSLSRGAFF. DNA for the CDR3: TGTGCCAGCAGCTTAAGCAGGGGCGCTTTCTTT.